The 25 T cell receptor beta chains presented below share a single source sample, sequenced in a study of cytomegalovirus exposure and HLA in healthy donors (dated by TCRdb to between 2016 and 2019). The library came from the immunoSEQ multiplex PCR assay. TCRdb took this table from immuneACCESS and kept in-frame rearrangements with V and J called. Such tables lack part of the clones; where checked against another copy, unresolved V genes explain under half of the gap, and the rest is unexplained. The sample has about 130,000 clones on record, 80% to 90% of them singletons. The top ten clonotypes cover more than 0.95% of the sample. The sample was PBMCs. These receptors all stem from a woman between 18 and 30 years old in good health and CMV-seronegative.

This clone was seen a few times. This chain joins TRBV7-9 and TRBJ1-6; 10 bases map to TRBD1. Losses at the gene ends were 5 bases for V and 0 bases for J; bases not matched to a gene: 7. CDR3 size: 18 residues. Germline values: CDR1 SEHNR, CDR2 FQNEAQ (reference sequence). The CDR3 loop is CASSPWTGGTSYNSPLHF. CDR3 in DNA: TGTGCCAGCAGCCCATGGACAGGGGGAACCTCCTATAATTCACCCCTCCACTTT.

The chain recombines TRBV6-1 with TRBJ2-3; D may be TRBD2 (6 bases). Germline V gene data show CDR1 as MNHNS and CDR2 as SASEGT. The CDR3 contains 15 residues. Trimming removed 6 bases at V and 6 bases at J, with 19 bases between. CDR3 residues: CASSIYGRPPDTQYF. The CDR3 DNA reads TGTGCCAGCAGCATATATGGGAGGCCCCCGGATACGCAGTATTTT.

The rearrangement uses TRBV13 and TRBJ2-2; perhaps TRBD2 as D (6 bases). Looked up from germline, CDR1 is PRHDT and CDR2 is FYEKMQ (reference sequence). CDR3 length equals 13 residues. Trimming took off 3 bases at V and 5 bases at J, with 7 bases between the two ends. This chain's CDR3 is CASSFGGTGELFF. CDR3 coding DNA: TGTGCCAGCAGCTTCGGGGGTACCGGGGAGCTGTTTTTT.

The chain employs TRBV9 and TRBJ1-2; possible D gene TRBD1, 5 bases. Germline V gene sequence: CDR1 SGDLS, CDR2 YYNGEE. CDR3 length: 18 amino acids. Trimming removed 3 bases from V and 4 bases from J, with 25 bases in between. Here the CDR3 reads CASSASVRRRGAGYGYTF. CDR3 DNA sequence: TGTGCCAGCAGCGCGAGTGTGAGGAGGAGGGGCGCGGGCTATGGCTACACCTTC.

V usage is TRBV4-1 and J usage is TRBJ1-4; weak D call: TRBD1 (6 bases). Germline V CDR1 and CDR2: MGHRA, YSYEKL. V was pared by 4 bases and J by 4 bases, with 16 bases between. The CDR3 is 16 amino acids. CDR3 residues: CASSLKPTGRNEKLFF. The CDR3 DNA is TGCGCCAGCAGCCTCAAACCGACAGGACGTAATGAAAAACTGTTTTTT.

This chain connects TRBV13 to TRBJ1-4, with TRBD1 as a possible D gene (6 bases). V lost 5 bases to trimming and J lost 10 bases, with 14 bases between them. Germline CDR1 and CDR2: PRHDT and FYEKMQ (reference sequence). This CDR3 comprises 13 residues. The CDR3, as DNA: TGTGCCAGCAGCGGTCGAAGGGGGTTAAAACTGTTTTTT. It specifies CASSGRRGLKLFF.

The V and J genes are TRBV15 and TRBJ2-7; D might be TRBD2 (6 bases). Germline CDR1 reads LNHNV; CDR2 reads YYDKDF (reference sequence). The CDR3 runs 15 residues. The V end was cut by 1 base, the J end by 4 bases, with 14 bases between. CDR3 amino acids: CATSRAGRGAYEQYF. CDR3 in DNA: TGTGCCACCAGCAGAGCGGGGCGGGGAGCGTACGAGCAGTACTTC.

Written as DNA, the CDR3 is TGCGCCAGCAGCTTGGTGGGTCAGGGGGCTGGGTCACCCCTCCACTTT. Protein sequence: CASSLVGQGAGSPLHF. The chain carries TRBV5-1 and TRBJ1-6; 8 bases agree with TRBD1. The CDR3 is 16 amino acids. Germline values: CDR1 SGHRS, CDR2 YFSETQ. V lost 0 bases to trimming and J lost 10 bases; unmatched junction nucleotides: 9.

This chain uses TRBV7-9 with TRBJ1-4, with a weak D call TRBD1 (5 bases). This CDR3 comprises 15 residues. Germline assignment: CDR1 SEHNR and CDR2 FQNEAQ (reference sequence). Trimming removed 5 bases at V and 9 bases at J, with 19 bases between. The CDR3 DNA is TGTGCCAGCAGCCCCGTGGGGGGTGGGAACCAAAAACTGTTTTTT. This translates into CASSPVGGGNQKLFF. Supplemented by reference TRBV7-9 and TRBJ1-4, the full variable domain reads DTGVSQNPRHKITKRGQNVTFRCDPISEHNRLYWYRQTLGQGPEFLTYFQNEAQLEKSRLLSDRFSAERPKGSFSTLEIQRTEQGDSAMYLCASSPVGGGNQKLFFGSGTQLSVL.

This clone has a single count. The gene calls are TRBV7-9 and TRBJ2-1, with TRBD2 matching 9 bases. The CDR3 has 16 amino acids. The ends lost 3 bases at V and 12 bases at J; junction bases unmatched: 15. Germline values: CDR1 SEHNR, CDR2 FQNEAQ (reference sequence). As DNA, the CDR3 is TGTGCCAGCAGCTTTCGGACTAGCGAGAGTACAATGACGCAGTTCTTC. Its protein product is CASSFRTSESTMTQFF.

This chain connects TRBV6-1 to TRBJ1-4, with a weak D call TRBD1 (6 bases). This CDR3 is built from 14 residues. Trimming left V 5 bases short and J 4 bases short, with 11 bases between. Germline assignment: CDR1 MNHNS and CDR2 SASEGT. The CDR3 nucleotides read TGTGCCAGCAGTTTAGGACAGCTTAATGAAAAACTGTTTTTT. Residues: CASSLGQLNEKLFF.

The CDR3 loop reads CASSVRAQRSGPRELFF. The CDR3 coding sequence is TGTGCCAGCAGTGTACGAGCCCAGCGGTCGGGCCCCCGGGAGCTGTTTTTT. V usage is TRBV6-1 and J usage is TRBJ2-2; TRBD2 might be the D (5 bases). The CDR3 contains 17 residues. V was cut by 4 bases and J by 9 bases, with 24 bases left in between. CDR1 is MNHNS, CDR2 SASEGT, per germline.

This chain uses TRBV18 with TRBJ1-2; possible D gene TRBD1, 5 bases. V was cut by 1 base and J by 8 bases, with 11 bases left in between. This CDR3 region has 13 residues. Germline CDR1 is KGHSH and CDR2 is LQKENI. In DNA form, the CDR3 reads TGTGCCAGCTCACCACAGGGGATGGAGGGCTACACCTTC. This translates into CASSPQGMEGYTF.

This clone was seen only a few times. This chain joins TRBV7-2 and TRBJ2-3, with 7 positions matching TRBD1. CDR1 is SGHTA, CDR2 FQGNSA, per germline. J gave up 4 bases and V 3 bases, and 4 bases lay outside the gene matches. CDR3 length equals 14 residues. The DNA of the CDR3 is TGTGCCAGCAGCTTCCGGACAGGACCAGATACGCAGTATTTT. Its protein is CASSFRTGPDTQYF. Full variable domain (remainder filled in from reference TRBV7-2 and TRBJ2-3): GAGVSQSPSNKVTEKGKDVELRCDPISGHTALYWYRQSLGQGLEFLIYFQGNSAPDKSGLPSDRFSAERTGGSVSTLTIQRTQQEDSAVYLCASSFRTGPDTQYFGPGTRLTVL.

The CDR3 spells CASSWGPLDEQFF. The DNA of the CDR3 is TGTGCCAGCAGCTGGGGGCCCTTAGATGAGCAGTTCTTC. The chain employs TRBV27 and TRBJ2-1, with D maybe TRBD1 (6 bases). Germline CDR1 reads MNHEY; CDR2 reads SMNVEV (reference sequence). The germline V and J ends were trimmed by 6 bases and 8 bases, with 14 bases remaining between them. This CDR3 region has 13 residues.

The CDR3 loop is CASREGLANEKLFF. Here the CDR3 DNA reads TGTGCCAGCAGGGAGGGTTTGGCTAATGAAAAACTGTTTTTT. This chain uses TRBV6-1 with TRBJ1-4; D is ambiguous. From germline, CDR1 is MNHNS and CDR2 SASEGT. Trimming cost V 6 bases and J 3 bases, with 11 bases left between them. The CDR3 sequence is 14 residues long.

The gene calls are TRBV18 and TRBJ1-1; possibly TRBD1 for D (5 bases). Trimming left V 3 bases short and J 1 base short, with 15 bases between. This CDR3 is 16 amino acids long. In germline, CDR1 is KGHSH, CDR2 LQKENI. Here the CDR3 DNA reads TGTGCCAGCTCACCCAGGGACCTCGGGAGGAACACTGAAGCTTTCTTT. Protein: CASSPRDLGRNTEAFF. The full variable domain, rest sourced from reference TRBV18 and TRBJ1-1, is NAGVMQNPRHLVRRRGQEARLRCSPMKGHSHVYWYRQLPEEGLKFMVYLQKENIIDESGMPKERFSAEFPKEGPSILRIQQVVRGDSAAYFCASSPRDLGRNTEAFFGQGTRLTVV.

As concerns this clone: Germline and junction disagree at one end, which may indicate a read error. This chain uses TRBV5-1 with TRBJ1-1, with D tentatively TRBD1 (5 bases). The CDR3 spans 11 residues. CDR1 and CDR2 from the germline V gene are SGHRS and YFSETQ. In nucleotides, the CDR3 is TGCGCCAGCAGGTTGGGGACTGGAGCTTTCTTT. Its protein product is CASRLGTGAFF.

V usage is TRBV13 and J usage is TRBJ2-2, with TRBD2 matching over 8 bases. Looked up from germline, CDR1 is PRHDT and CDR2 is FYEKMQ (reference sequence). The CDR3 is 17 amino acids. Losses at the gene ends were 8 bases for V and 1 base for J; bases not matched to a gene: 12. CDR3: CASPAPAGAVNTGELFF. The CDR3 DNA sequence: TGTGCCAGCCCTGCCCCAGCGGGGGCCGTGAACACCGGGGAGCTGTTTTTT.

The genes are TRBV6-5 and TRBJ1-2, with D tentatively TRBD1 (6 bases). This CDR3 is 14 amino acids long. CDR1 is MNHEY, CDR2 SVGAGI, per germline. V shed 4 bases and J shed 7 bases, with 16 bases lying between them. The CDR3 region has the DNA TGTGCCAGCAGTTTACAGGGCCCCCTCGGTGGCTACACCTTC. The encoded protein is CASSLQGPLGGYTF.

This chain joins TRBV5-1 and TRBJ1-6; 9 bases match TRBD1. Germline values: CDR1 SGHRS, CDR2 YFSETQ. V was pared by 2 bases and J by 4 bases, with 1 base of the junction left unmatched. The CDR3 loop spans 15 amino acids. The CDR3 nucleotides are TGCGCCAGCAGCTTACAGGGGGCGTATAATTCACCCCTCCACTTT. Translation: CASSLQGAYNSPLHF.

The J gene is TRBJ2-1, the V gene TRBV7-8; 8 bases match TRBD2. CDR1 SGHVS and CDR2 FQNEAQ come from the germline V gene. The CDR3 covers 13 residues. Unmatched junction bases numbered 3, after V lost 5 bases and J lost 6 bases. CDR3 DNA sequence: TGTGCCAGCAGCGTAGGGACTAGCAATGAGCAGTTCTTC. This sequence encodes CASSVGTSNEQFF. Together with reference TRBV7-8 and TRBJ2-1, the CDR3 gives the full variable domain: GAGVSQSPRYKVAKRGQDVALRCDPISGHVSLFWYQQALGQGPEFLTYFQNEAQLDKSGLPSDRFFAERPEGSVSTLKIQRTQQEDSAVYLCASSVGTSNEQFFGPGTRLTVL.

V gene TRBV13 combines with J gene TRBJ1-2; D is undetermined. The germline CDR1 and CDR2 sequences are PRHDT and FYEKMQ (reference sequence). The CDR3 loop spans 13 amino acids. V was trimmed by 4 bases and J by 8 bases, leaving 14 bases between them. CDR3 residues: CASSYRGFEGYTF. Written as DNA, the CDR3 is TGTGCCAGCAGCTACCGGGGTTTTGAAGGCTACACCTTC. Drawing the rest from reference TRBV13 and TRBJ1-2, the complete variable domain is AAGVIQSPRHLIKEKRETATLKCYPIPRHDTVYWYQQGPGQDPQFLISFYEKMQSDKGSIPDRFSAQQFSDYHSELNMSSLELGDSALYFCASSYRGFEGYTFGSGTRLTVV.

The rearrangement uses TRBV6-5 and TRBJ2-7, with D possibly TRBD1 on 5 matching bases. CDR3 length: 15 residues. The germline CDR1 and CDR2 sequences are MNHEY and SVGAGI. V lost 2 bases, J lost 2 bases, and 13 bases lay in between. The CDR3 loop is CASSYIRAGTYEQYF. The CDR3 DNA reads TGTGCCAGCAGTTACATAAGGGCAGGGACCTACGAGCAGTACTTC.

This clone was picked up a small number of times. The rearrangement links TRBV5-6 to TRBJ1-2; no definite D call. Per germline, CDR1 SGHDT and CDR2 YYEEEE. The CDR3 consists of 14 residues. The V end was cut by 4 bases, the J end by 5 bases, with 15 bases between. The CDR3 is CASSPLQYWYGYTF. The CDR3 coding sequence is TGTGCCAGCAGCCCCCTCCAGTATTGGTATGGCTACACCTTC.